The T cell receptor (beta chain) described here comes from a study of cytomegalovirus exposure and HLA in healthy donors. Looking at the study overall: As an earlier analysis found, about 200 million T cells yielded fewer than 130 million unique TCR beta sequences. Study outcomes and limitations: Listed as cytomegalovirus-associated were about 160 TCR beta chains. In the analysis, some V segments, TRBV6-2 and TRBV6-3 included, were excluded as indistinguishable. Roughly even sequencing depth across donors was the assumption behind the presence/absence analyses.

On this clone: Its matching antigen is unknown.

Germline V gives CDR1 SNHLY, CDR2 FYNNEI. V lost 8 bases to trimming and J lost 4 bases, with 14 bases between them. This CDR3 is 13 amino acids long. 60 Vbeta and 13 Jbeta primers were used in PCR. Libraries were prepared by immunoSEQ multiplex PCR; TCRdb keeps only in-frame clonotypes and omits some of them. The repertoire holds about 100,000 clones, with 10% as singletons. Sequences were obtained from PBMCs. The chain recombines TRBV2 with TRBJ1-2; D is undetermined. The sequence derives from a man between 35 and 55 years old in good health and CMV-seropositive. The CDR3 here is CASRSGILYGYTF. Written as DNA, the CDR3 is TGTGCCAGCCGTTCGGGGATCCTCTATGGCTACACCTTC.